These T cell receptor beta chains were read from a single sample in a study of identifying expanded T cells in peripheral blood. This table comes from immunoSEQ multiplex PCR, and its TCRdb copy is limited to in-frame clones, with some not included. The top ten hold 3% to 4% of the sample, which has nearly 60,000 clones, approximately 90% seen once. The sequencing input was blood. Receptors originate from a person between 18 and 75 years old in good health. The CDR3 runs from the conserved cysteine through the conserved F or W. The D gene is left open where the match is weak. Clone size is not always given. Where it is, it says once, few, many or a class for expanded clones.

J: TRBJ1-5; size: few; D: -; V: TRBV19; DNA: TGTGCCAGTAGTACCGGGGTCTGGGATCAGCCCCAGCATTTT; CDR3: CASSTGVWDQPQHF
J: TRBJ2-7; size: -; D: TRBD1; V: TRBV5-1; DNA: TGCGCCAGCAGCCTCACCGGGACAGTCTCCTACGAGCAGTACTTC; CDR3: CASSLTGTVSYEQYF
J: TRBJ1-1; size: -; D: TRBD1; V: TRBV10-3; DNA: TGTGCCATCAGTGATGGGACAGGAGGCACTGAAGCTTTCTTT; CDR3: CAISDGTGGTEAFF
J: TRBJ1-5; size: few; D: TRBD1; V: TRBV11-2; DNA: TGTGCCAGCAGCCCGGGGACAGTCGCCAATCAGCCCCAGCATTTT; CDR3: CASSPGTVANQPQHF
J: TRBJ1-6; size: once; D: -; V: TRBV2; DNA: TGTGCCAGCAGTGGGCCCGGGCCGAATAATTCACCCCTCCACTTT; CDR3: CASSGPGPNNSPLHF
J: TRBJ1-2; size: -; D: TRBD1; V: TRBV18; DNA: TGTGCCAGCTCACCAGGACAGGAGACGAGAGGCTACACCTTC; CDR3: CASSPGQETRGYTF
J: TRBJ2-3; size: -; D: -; V: TRBV5-1; DNA: TGCGCCAGCAGCTCCGCGGGGTCGGGGACAGATACGCAGTATTTT; CDR3: CASSSAGSGTDTQYF
J: TRBJ2-1; size: once; D: TRBD2; V: TRBV5-8; DNA: TGTGCCAGCAGCTTGAAGAGGGAGGGATTATACAATGAGCAGTTCTTC; CDR3: CASSLKREGLYNEQFF
J: TRBJ1-5; size: -; D: TRBD1; V: TRBV23-1; DNA: TGCGCCAGCAGTCAAGTAGCCCGGGACAGGGGGCGTCAGCCCCAGCATTTT; CDR3: CASSQVARDRGRQPQHF
J: TRBJ2-7; size: -; D: TRBD2; V: TRBV6-5; DNA: TGTGCCAGCAGTTACTCGGCTAGCGGGGACCCCTACGAGCAGTACTTC; CDR3: CASSYSASGDPYEQYF
J: TRBJ1-2; size: -; D: -; V: TRBV11-2; DNA: TGTGCCAGCGGAACTAACTATGGCTACACCTTC; CDR3: CASGTNYGYTF
J: TRBJ2-7; size: -; D: -; V: TRBV11-1; DNA: TGTGCCAGCAGCTTACAGGGTTCAACCTACGAGCAGTACTTC; CDR3: CASSLQGSTYEQYF
J: TRBJ1-4; size: -; D: -; V: TRBV13; DNA: TGTGCCAGCAGCCCCAGATGGGGAGGTGAAAAACTGTTTTTT; CDR3: CASSPRWGGEKLFF
J: TRBJ2-6; size: -; D: -; V: TRBV7-9; DNA: TGTGCCAGCAGCTTGTATCCTGGGGCCAACGTCCTGACTTTC; CDR3: CASSLYPGANVLTF
J: TRBJ2-5; size: -; D: -; V: TRBV10-3; DNA: TGTGCCATCAGCCGGGCCTCTCGGGAGACCCAGTACTTC; CDR3: CAISRASRETQYF
J: TRBJ2-5; size: -; D: -; V: TRBV25-1; DNA: TGTGCCAGCAGTGCTCCCCGGGAGACCCAGTACTTC; CDR3: CASSAPRETQYF
J: TRBJ1-1; size: -; D: -; V: TRBV4-1; DNA: TGCGCCAGCAGCCAAGATCCTACGGGTTGGGACACTGAAGCTTTCTTT; CDR3: CASSQDPTGWDTEAFF
J: TRBJ2-1; size: -; D: TRBD2; V: TRBV9; DNA: TGTGCCAGCAGCGTAGCTACCGAGGAGCGGGGGGTTAGGTTCTTC; CDR3: CASSVATEERGVRFF
J: TRBJ2-1; size: once; D: TRBD2; V: TRBV13; DNA: TGTGCCAGCAGCCGACCAACTAGCGGGGGCAAGGGTGATGAGCAGTTCTTC; CDR3: CASSRPTSGGKGDEQFF
J: TRBJ2-3; size: -; D: TRBD2; V: TRBV7-2; DNA: TGTGCCAGCAGCTTAGGGAGCGGGAGCATAGATACGCAGTATTTT; CDR3: CASSLGSGSIDTQYF
J: TRBJ2-3; size: -; D: TRBD1; V: TRBV4-3; DNA: TGCGCCAGCAGCCAAGACACAGGGCGGACAGGGACCACAGATACGCAGTATTTT; CDR3: CASSQDTGRTGTTDTQYF
J: TRBJ2-5; size: -; D: TRBD2; V: TRBV6-5; DNA: TGTGCCAGCAGGAAAAGCGGGGGGATTCAAGAGACCCAGTACTTC; CDR3: CASRKSGGIQETQYF
J: TRBJ2-3; size: -; D: TRBD2; V: TRBV10-1; DNA: TGCGCCAGCAGTGAGAAGGAGCGGGGAGTTAGAGATACGCAGTATTTT; CDR3: CASSEKERGVRDTQYF
J: TRBJ2-2; size: -; D: -; V: TRBV5-5; DNA: TGTGCCAGCAGCCCACAGGGCACCGGGGAGCTGTTTTTT; CDR3: CASSPQGTGELFF
J: TRBJ2-1; size: -; D: -; V: TRBV11-1; DNA: TGTGCCAGCAGCTTAGTCTTCGGGGTCTCCTACAATGAGCAGTTCTTC; CDR3: CASSLVFGVSYNEQFF
J: TRBJ1-5; size: -; D: -; V: TRBV19; DNA: TGTGCCAGTAGCAACGAAGTGGTTCCCTATAGCAATCAGCCCCAGCATTTT; CDR3: CASSNEVVPYSNQPQHF
J: TRBJ2-7; size: -; D: -; V: TRBV7-9; DNA: TGTGCCAGCAGAAGGCAGGGGACTTCCCTCGAGCAGTACTTC; CDR3: CASRRQGTSLEQYF
J: TRBJ2-3; size: -; D: TRBD2; V: TRBV4-3; DNA: TGCGCCAGCAGCCAAGATTATCTCGGGGGGAGCCCAGATACGCAGTATTTT; CDR3: CASSQDYLGGSPDTQYF
J: TRBJ1-5; size: -; D: -; V: TRBV13; DNA: TGTGCCAGCAGCTTAGGCCGGGGGCAGCCCCAGCATTTT; CDR3: CASSLGRGQPQHF
J: TRBJ2-7; size: -; D: -; V: TRBV2; DNA: TGTGCCAGCAGTTTGTCGACTGCGGGCGAGCAGTACTTC; CDR3: CASSLSTAGEQYF
J: TRBJ2-7; size: -; D: -; V: TRBV27; DNA: TGTGCCAGCAGTTTATCGCAGGAGAGCTACGAGCAGTACTTC; CDR3: CASSLSQESYEQYF
J: TRBJ1-2; size: -; D: -; V: TRBV6-1; DNA: TGTGCCAGCAGTGATGAGCCAGGCGACTATGGCTACACCTTC; CDR3: CASSDEPGDYGYTF
J: TRBJ2-5; size: -; D: -; V: TRBV7-3; DNA: TGTGCCAGCAGCTTACATGAGGCGGAGACCCAGTACTTC; CDR3: CASSLHEAETQYF
J: TRBJ2-3; size: once; D: TRBD1; V: TRBV7-3; DNA: TGTGCCAGCAGTTGGGACAGAGGAACAGATACGCAGTATTTT; CDR3: CASSWDRGTDTQYF
J: TRBJ2-7; size: -; D: -; V: TRBV15; DNA: TGTGCCACCAGCAGATCGGACAAGAGCTCCTACGAGCAGTACTTC; CDR3: CATSRSDKSSYEQYF
J: TRBJ1-2; size: -; D: TRBD1; V: TRBV7-2; DNA: TGTGCCAGCAGCTCGGGACAGGTGGCGGGCTATGGCTACACCTTC; CDR3: CASSSGQVAGYGYTF
J: TRBJ1-1; size: few; D: -; V: TRBV19; DNA: TGTGCCACCCAATTAGTGAACACTGAAGCTTTCTTT; CDR3: CATQLVNTEAFF
J: TRBJ2-7; size: -; D: -; V: TRBV4-2; DNA: TGTGCCAGCAGCCAAGTGATCCGGGAAAGCGAGCAGTACTTC; CDR3: CASSQVIRESEQYF
J: TRBJ2-7; size: -; D: -; V: TRBV21-1; DNA: TGTGCCAGCAGCAAAGCACACAGGGGGGACTCGTACGAGCAGTACTTC; CDR3: CASSKAHRGDSYEQYF
J: TRBJ2-2; size: -; D: TRBD2; V: TRBV7-3; DNA: TGTGCCAGCAGTTTGGGGCCCGGGACTAGCGGTTGGGGCGGGGAGCTGTTTTTT; CDR3: CASSLGPGTSGWGGELFF
J: TRBJ2-7; size: once; D: -; V: TRBV25-1; DNA: TGTGCCAGCAGCGGCGGGGCCCCTTACGAGCAGTACTTC; CDR3: CASSGGAPYEQYF
J: TRBJ1-1; size: -; D: TRBD1; V: TRBV18; DNA: TGTGCCAGCTCACCAGAGAAGACAGGGGCTAGGATCCGGACTGAAGCTTTCTTT; CDR3: CASSPEKTGARIRTEAFF
J: TRBJ2-7; size: -; D: TRBD2; V: TRBV28; DNA: TGTGCCAGCAGTCCCACTAGCGGGGATCACGAGCAGTACTTC; CDR3: CASSPTSGDHEQYF
J: TRBJ2-3; size: -; D: TRBD2; V: TRBV4-3; DNA: TGCGCCAGCAGCCAAGGGCTAGCGGGAGCAGATACGCAGTATTTT; CDR3: CASSQGLAGADTQYF
J: TRBJ2-5; size: -; D: TRBD1; V: TRBV28; DNA: TGTGCCAGCCGCCGGACAGGGAGAGAGACCCAGTACTTC; CDR3: CASRRTGRETQYF
J: TRBJ1-2; size: -; D: -; V: TRBV6-5; DNA: TGTGCCAGCAGTTACTCGGGGGGCCATGGCTATGGCTACACCTTC; CDR3: CASSYSGGHGYGYTF
J: TRBJ2-2; size: -; D: TRBD2; V: TRBV7-6; DNA: TGTGCCAGCAGCTTAGTTCCCAGCGGGGGGACCGGGGAGCTGTTTTTT; CDR3: CASSLVPSGGTGELFF
J: TRBJ2-5; size: -; D: -; V: TRBV11-3; DNA: TGTGCCAGCAGCTTAGGCCCTTCGCAAGAGACCCAGTACTTC; CDR3: CASSLGPSQETQYF
J: TRBJ2-5; size: -; D: TRBD2; V: TRBV5-4; DNA: TGTGCCAGCAGCTTGAGGCTAGCGGGAAGTGGAGAGACCCAGTACTTC; CDR3: CASSLRLAGSGETQYF
J: TRBJ2-2; size: once; D: TRBD2; V: TRBV4-3; DNA: TGCGCCAGCAGCCAAGAAGCGGGGGGGAACACCGGGGAGCTGTTTTTT; CDR3: CASSQEAGGNTGELFF
J: TRBJ2-7; size: -; D: -; V: TRBV28; DNA: TGTGCCAGCAGTTACAGGGAATTCAGCGAGCAGTACTTC; CDR3: CASSYREFSEQYF
J: TRBJ1-5; size: -; D: -; V: TRBV19; DNA: TGTGCCAGTAGTATAGTGAGACAGGCCAATCAGCCCCAGCATTTT; CDR3: CASSIVRQANQPQHF
J: TRBJ1-4; size: -; D: -; V: TRBV28; DNA: TGTGCCAGCGGGACTCAAAATGAAAAACTGTTTTTT; CDR3: CASGTQNEKLFF
J: TRBJ2-1; size: -; D: -; V: TRBV2; DNA: TGTGCCACCACCTACCGTGGCAATTTAGGGGATGAGCAGTTCTTC; CDR3: CATTYRGNLGDEQFF
J: TRBJ2-6; size: -; D: -; V: TRBV28; DNA: TGTGCCATTTCGGGCGTCTCTGGGGCCAACGTCCTGACTTTC; CDR3: CAISGVSGANVLTF
J: TRBJ1-2; size: few; D: -; V: TRBV28; DNA: TGTGCCAGCAGACTTTCTAACTATGGCTACACCTTC; CDR3: CASRLSNYGYTF
J: TRBJ1-6; size: -; D: -; V: TRBV12-5; DNA: TGTGCTAGTGGTAGCGGACATTCTTCACCCCTCCACTTT; CDR3: CASGSGHSSPLHF
J: TRBJ2-5; size: -; D: TRBD1; V: TRBV4-2; DNA: TGTGCCAGCAGCCAAGGGGGGCCCCAGGGGGCCCAGTACTTC; CDR3: CASSQGGPQGAQYF
J: TRBJ2-1; size: -; D: -; V: TRBV19; DNA: TGTGCCAGTAAGGGGGGCCGTGGATCCTACAATGAGCAGTTCTTC; CDR3: CASKGGRGSYNEQFF
J: TRBJ2-2; size: -; D: TRBD2; V: TRBV13; DNA: TGTGCCAGCAGCTCCCTCCGACTAGCGGGAGTGCAAGCCGGGGAGCTGTTTTTT; CDR3: CASSSLRLAGVQAGELFF